Listed below are T cell receptor beta chains from one sample, sequenced in a study of cytomegalovirus exposure and HLA in healthy donors. Clones were read by immunoSEQ multiplex PCR, and TCRdb kept only the in-frame ones, dropping some. The table has 100,000 to 150,000 clones, about 80% seen once. Sequenced input: PBMCs. Every receptor here comes from a woman in her 50s in good health and CMV-seropositive. The CDR3 runs from the conserved cysteine through the conserved F or W. Fields, in order: V gene, J gene, CDR3 length, CDR3 protein.

>TRBV4-2|TRBJ2-1|16
CASSQDEDRGGYEQFF
>TRBV15|TRBJ2-3|16
CATSRDLGGASDTQYF
>TRBV7-9|TRBJ2-1|13
CASSPMAVNEQFF
>TRBV19|TRBJ2-1|16
CASSPGLAGGLDEQFF
>TRBV4-2|TRBJ2-1|15
CASSAVGGRGNEQFF
>TRBV9|TRBJ2-1|17
CASSPRTTLQGANEQFF
>TRBV19|TRBJ1-2|14
CASRLLGQGDGYTF
>TRBV19|TRBJ1-5|15
CASSRTGGSIQPQHF
>TRBV4-1|TRBJ2-7|18
CASSQDQRLAGPHYEQYF
>TRBV9|TRBJ2-1|15
CASNRVGGPNNEQFF
>TRBV7-9|TRBJ2-1|17
CASTKRGLAGSYNEQFF
>TRBV7-9|TRBJ2-5|11
CASSFDSAQYF
>TRBV29-1|TRBJ2-7|13
CSVSTGASYEQYF
>TRBV18|TRBJ1-1|16
CASSPAARRGPTEAFF
>TRBV2|TRBJ2-3|16
CASSEALAGGTDTQYF
>TRBV30|TRBJ2-1|13
CAYTSGGYNEQFF
>TRBV15|TRBJ2-3|16
CATSRVNRVSTDTQYF
>TRBV11-2|TRBJ1-4|15
CASSPRRGINEKLFF
>TRBV7-3|TRBJ2-1|15
CASSLGLADYNEQFF
>TRBV30|TRBJ1-6|15
CAWSGGQGHNSPLHF
>TRBV6-1|TRBJ1-2|16
CASSEFSVQGNYGYTF
>TRBV11-3|TRBJ2-7|12
CASSAARGQQYF
>TRBV7-2|TRBJ2-4|13
CASSRGLANIQYF
>TRBV5-4|TRBJ2-2|16
CASSVNRGSNTGELFF
>TRBV7-9|TRBJ1-1|16
CASSLGQPGVNTEAFF
>TRBV11-2|TRBJ2-7|14
CASSSQRRTYEQYF
>TRBV5-4|TRBJ2-1|15
CASSPGASEYNEQFF
>TRBV6-1|TRBJ2-5|13
CASRSTSLETQYF
>TRBV7-9|TRBJ1-1|17
CASSGTGLNSQNTEAFF
>TRBV5-1|TRBJ2-4|15
CASSLNTLAKNIQYF
>TRBV25-1|TRBJ1-2|14
CASSAVNTAGGYTF
>TRBV7-2|TRBJ1-1|14
CASKGGQANTEAFF
>TRBV2|TRBJ2-7|13
CASGQGVGYEQYF
>TRBV6-5|TRBJ2-1|14
CASSYSGGGNEQFF
>TRBV6-1|TRBJ2-7|14
CASSEAAGSYEQYF
>TRBV25-1|TRBJ2-1|16
CASSEPLLAGGRGQFF
>TRBV13|TRBJ2-3|14
CASKPDSNTDTQYF
>TRBV27|TRBJ1-4|13
CASSLQGAEKLFF
>TRBV7-3|TRBJ2-1|16
CASSPTSGSSYNEQFF
>TRBV9|TRBJ2-1|16
CASSASGTISYNEQFF
>TRBV28|TRBJ2-7|17
CASSLVLGGARSYEQYF
>TRBV29-1|TRBJ1-2|13
CSVGETGDYGYTF
>TRBV6-5|TRBJ1-6|13
CASSYSGLSPLHF
>TRBV4-3|TRBJ1-1|14
CASSLRQGNTEAFF
>TRBV6-6|TRBJ1-1|12
CASQTANTEAFF
>TRBV6-5|TRBJ2-3|12
CASSSSTDTQYF